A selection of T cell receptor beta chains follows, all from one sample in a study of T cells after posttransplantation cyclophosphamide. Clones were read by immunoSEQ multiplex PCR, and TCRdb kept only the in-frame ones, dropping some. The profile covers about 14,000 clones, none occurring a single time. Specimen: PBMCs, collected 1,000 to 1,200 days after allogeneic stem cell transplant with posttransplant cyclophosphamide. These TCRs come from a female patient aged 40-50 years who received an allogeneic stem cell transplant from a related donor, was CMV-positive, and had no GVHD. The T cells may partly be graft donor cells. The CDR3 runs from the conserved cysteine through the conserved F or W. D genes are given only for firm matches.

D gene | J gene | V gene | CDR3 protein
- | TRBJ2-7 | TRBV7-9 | CASSFQALSYEQYF
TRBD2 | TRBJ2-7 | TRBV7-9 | CASSPRLAGGQYF
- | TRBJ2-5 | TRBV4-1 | CASSQVRQGSETQYF
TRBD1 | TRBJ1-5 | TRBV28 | CASSLRRQGFRNQPQHF
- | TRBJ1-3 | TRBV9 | CASSAFSGNTIYF
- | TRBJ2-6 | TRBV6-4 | CASSDTSGSGANVLTF
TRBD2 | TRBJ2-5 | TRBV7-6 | CASSSSSGGTPRETQYF
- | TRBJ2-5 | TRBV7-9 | CASSRGSPYGETQYF
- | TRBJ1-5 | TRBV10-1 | CASSETIIAQHF
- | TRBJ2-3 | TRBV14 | CASSQRDIVDTQYF
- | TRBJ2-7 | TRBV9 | CAFFFKQGTAYEQYF
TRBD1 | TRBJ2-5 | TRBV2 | CASSSDRGQETQYF
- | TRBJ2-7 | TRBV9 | CASSFKQGTAYEQYF
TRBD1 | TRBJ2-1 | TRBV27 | CASTPGQVSSYNEQFF
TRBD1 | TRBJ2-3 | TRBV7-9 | CASSLIRGRDLDTQYF
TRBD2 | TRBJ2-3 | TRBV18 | CASSPGLAGGTRSTDTQYF
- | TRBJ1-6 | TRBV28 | CASRATGENSPLHF
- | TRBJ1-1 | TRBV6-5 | CASSLGRVYTEAFF
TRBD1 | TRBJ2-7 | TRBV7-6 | CASSLEVTGRVEQYF
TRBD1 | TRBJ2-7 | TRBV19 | CASSGRGSGTGAYEQYF
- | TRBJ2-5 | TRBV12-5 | CASGPNLGTPQETQYF
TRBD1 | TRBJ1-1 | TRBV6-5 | CASRGGQGLSTEAFF
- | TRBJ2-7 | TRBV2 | CASSEAHTGINYEQYF
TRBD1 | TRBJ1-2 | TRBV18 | CASSPNEGAANYGYTF
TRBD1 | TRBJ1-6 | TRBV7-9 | CASRPTGFNSPLHF
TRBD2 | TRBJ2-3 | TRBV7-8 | CASSSTSSPTDTQYF
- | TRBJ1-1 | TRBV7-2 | CASSRQGGNTEAFF
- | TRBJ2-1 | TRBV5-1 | CASSLVPPDNEQFF
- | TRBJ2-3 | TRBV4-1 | CASSHRDKEAPDTQYF
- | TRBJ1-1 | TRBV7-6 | CASSLVQGANTEAFF
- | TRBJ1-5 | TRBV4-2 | CASSQLWGENQPQHF